A selection of T cell receptor beta chains follows, all from one sample in a study of blood T cell repertoires in COVID-19. The table came from immunoSEQ multiplex PCR; TCRdb's copy has only in-frame clones and leaves some out. The sample lists about 480,000 clones; 70% to 90% were seen once. The sequenced sample consisted of PBMCs or T cells enriched from blood (not recorded which). The receptors stem from a young woman with acute COVID-19. CDR3s include the opening cysteine and the closing phenylalanine or tryptophan. A D gene is named only where the DNA matches it firmly. Clone size, where shown, is once, few, many, or a class for clones that have expanded.

clone_size: -; d_call: TRBD1; j_call: TRBJ2-5; v_call: TRBV12-5; cdr3_aa: CASVQDRGMETQYF; cdr3_nt: TGTGCTAGTGTCCAGGACAGGGGGATGGAGACCCAGTACTTC
clone_size: -; d_call: TRBD2; j_call: TRBJ2-7; v_call: TRBV29-1; cdr3_aa: CSVLAGAYEQYF; cdr3_nt: TGCAGCGTTTTAGCGGGGGCCTACGAGCAGTACTTC
clone_size: -; d_call: -; j_call: TRBJ2-2; v_call: TRBV6-1; cdr3_aa: CASSGGPFGGRYTGELFF; cdr3_nt: TGTGCCAGCAGTGGGGGTCCCTTTGGGGGGAGGTACACCGGGGAGCTGTTTTTT
clone_size: -; d_call: TRBD1; j_call: TRBJ1-4; v_call: TRBV5-1; cdr3_aa: CASSQGDYEKLFF; cdr3_nt: TGCGCCAGCAGTCAGGGGGATTATGAAAAACTGTTTTTT
clone_size: -; d_call: TRBD2; j_call: TRBJ2-7; v_call: TRBV7-8; cdr3_aa: CASSLKVTSGTLSYEQYF; cdr3_nt: TGTGCCAGCAGCTTAAAGGTTACTAGCGGGACCCTCTCCTACGAGCAGTACTTC
clone_size: -; d_call: -; j_call: TRBJ2-3; v_call: TRBV6-5; cdr3_aa: CASTRGDTQYF; cdr3_nt: TGTGCCAGCACCCGGGGGGATACGCAGTATTTT
clone_size: -; d_call: TRBD1; j_call: TRBJ2-1; v_call: TRBV20-1; cdr3_aa: CSATGGNEQFF; cdr3_nt: TGCAGTGCTACAGGGGGCAATGAGCAGTTCTTC
clone_size: -; d_call: -; j_call: TRBJ1-5; v_call: TRBV4-3; cdr3_aa: CASSLERLNQPQHF; cdr3_nt: TGCGCCAGCAGCCTAGAGCGGCTCAATCAGCCCCAGCATTTT
clone_size: -; d_call: -; j_call: TRBJ1-1; v_call: TRBV3-1/TRBV3-2; cdr3_aa: CASSQGFGTEAFF; cdr3_nt: TGTGCCAGCAGCCAAGGGTTCGGCACTGAAGCTTTCTTT
clone_size: -; d_call: -; j_call: TRBJ1-2; v_call: TRBV3-1/TRBV3-2; cdr3_aa: CASSLHADFNYGYTF; cdr3_nt: TGTGCCAGCAGTTTACACGCAGATTTCAACTATGGCTACACCTTC
clone_size: -; d_call: TRBD2; j_call: TRBJ2-5; v_call: TRBV11-2; cdr3_aa: CASSFVSTSPQETQYF; cdr3_nt: TGTGCCAGCAGCTTCGTCTCGACTAGCCCACAAGAGACCCAGTACTTC
clone_size: -; d_call: TRBD1; j_call: TRBJ1-5; v_call: TRBV4-3; cdr3_aa: CASSQQTGSNQPQHF; cdr3_nt: TGCGCCAGCAGCCAGCAGACAGGGAGCAATCAGCCCCAGCATTTT
clone_size: -; d_call: -; j_call: TRBJ2-5; v_call: TRBV6-5; cdr3_aa: CASSPQNDGEETQYF; cdr3_nt: TGTGCCAGCAGCCCCCAGAATGACGGGGAAGAGACCCAGTACTTC
clone_size: once; d_call: -; j_call: TRBJ2-2; v_call: TRBV6-2/TRBV6-3; cdr3_aa: CASSYSLQDINTGELFF; cdr3_nt: TGTGCCAGCAGTTACTCCCTACAGGACATAAACACCGGGGAGCTGTTTTTT
clone_size: -; d_call: TRBD1; j_call: TRBJ1-2; v_call: TRBV9; cdr3_aa: CASSVVAYPGQGAGGYTF; cdr3_nt: TGTGCCAGCAGCGTAGTTGCATACCCGGGACAGGGGGCAGGGGGCTACACCTTC
clone_size: -; d_call: -; j_call: TRBJ2-7; v_call: TRBV5-4; cdr3_aa: CASSHLGGHQYF; cdr3_nt: TGTGCCAGCAGCCACCTTGGTGGGCACCAGTACTTC
clone_size: -; d_call: -; j_call: TRBJ1-2; v_call: TRBV27; cdr3_aa: CASSLHRDNYYGYTF; cdr3_nt: TGTGCCAGCAGTTTGCACCGGGACAACTACTATGGCTACACCTTC
clone_size: -; d_call: -; j_call: TRBJ1-5; v_call: TRBV7-2; cdr3_aa: CASSLVRGVGQPQHF; cdr3_nt: TGTGCCAGCAGCTTAGTACGGGGTGTTGGGCAGCCCCAGCATTTT
clone_size: -; d_call: -; j_call: TRBJ2-6; v_call: TRBV3-1/TRBV3-2; cdr3_aa: CASRGGSGANVLTF; cdr3_nt: TGTGCCAGCAGAGGGGGATCTGGGGCCAACGTCCTGACTTTC
clone_size: once; d_call: -; j_call: TRBJ2-3; v_call: TRBV24-1; cdr3_aa: CVTSDLAGTQYF; cdr3_nt: TGTGTCACCAGTGATTTGGCGGGTACGCAGTATTTT
clone_size: -; d_call: TRBD1; j_call: TRBJ2-5; v_call: TRBV6-5; cdr3_aa: CASSYGQGRETQYF; cdr3_nt: TGTGCCAGCAGTTACGGACAGGGGCGAGAGACCCAGTACTTC
clone_size: -; d_call: TRBD1; j_call: TRBJ1-1; v_call: TRBV6-2/TRBV6-3; cdr3_aa: CASSQGQGAVVTEAFF; cdr3_nt: TGTGCCAGCAGCCAAGGACAGGGGGCTGTCGTCACTGAAGCTTTCTTT
clone_size: -; d_call: -; j_call: TRBJ2-7; v_call: TRBV4-1; cdr3_aa: CASRERGRAVYEQYF; cdr3_nt: TGCGCCAGCAGAGAGAGGGGGAGGGCCGTTTACGAGCAGTACTTC